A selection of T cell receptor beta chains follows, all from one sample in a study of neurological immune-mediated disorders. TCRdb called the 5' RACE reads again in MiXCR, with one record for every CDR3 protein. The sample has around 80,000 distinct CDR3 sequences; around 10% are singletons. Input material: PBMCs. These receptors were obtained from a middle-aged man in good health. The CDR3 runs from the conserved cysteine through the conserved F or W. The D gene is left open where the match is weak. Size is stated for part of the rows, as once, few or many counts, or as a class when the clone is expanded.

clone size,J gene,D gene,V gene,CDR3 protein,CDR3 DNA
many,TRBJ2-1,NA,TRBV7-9,CASSEEARIPFF,TGTGCCAGCAGCGAGGAGGCCAGGATTCCCTTCTTC
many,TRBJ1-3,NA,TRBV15,CATSREVAGNTIYF,TGTGCCACCAGCAGAGAAGTCGCCGGAAACACCATATATTTT
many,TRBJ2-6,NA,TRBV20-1,CSARQNDRRERSGANVLTF,TGCAGTGCTAGGCAAAATGACAGGAGGGAACGCTCTGGGGCCAACGTCCTGACTTTC
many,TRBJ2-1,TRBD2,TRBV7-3,CASSPRTSAYNEQFF,TGTGCCAGCAGCCCCCGGACTAGCGCTTACAATGAGCAGTTCTTC
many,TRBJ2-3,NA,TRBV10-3,CAISEGGSTDTQYF,TGTGCCATCAGTGAGGGGGGAAGCACAGATACGCAGTATTTT
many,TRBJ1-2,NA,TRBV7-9,CASSHGETHYYGYTF,TGTGCCAGCAGCCATGGGGAAACCCATTACTATGGCTACACCTTC
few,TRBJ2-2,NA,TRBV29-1,CSVEDQAKGTGELFF,TGCAGCGTTGAAGATCAGGCTAAAGGAACCGGGGAGCTGTTTTTT
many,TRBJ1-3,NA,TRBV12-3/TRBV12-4,CASSVNSGNTIYF,TGTGCCAGCAGTGTTAACTCTGGAAACACCATATATTTT
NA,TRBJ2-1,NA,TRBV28,CASSFSGTSLSYNEQLF,TGTGCCAGCAGCTTTTCCGGGACTTCCCTCTCCTACAATGAGCAGCTCTTC
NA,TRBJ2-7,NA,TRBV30,CAWKDQSSYEQYF,TGTGCCTGGAAGGACCAGAGCTCCTACGAGCAGTACTTC
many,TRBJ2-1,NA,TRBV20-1,CSAEPLLASEQFF,TGCAGTGCCGAACCCTTACTAGCATCTGAGCAGTTCTTC
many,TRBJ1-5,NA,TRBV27,CASSLEVNQPQHF,TGTGCCAGCAGTTTAGAGGTAAATCAGCCCCAGCATTTT
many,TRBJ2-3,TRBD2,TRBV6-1,CASRAALSGGAGDTQYF,TGTGCCAGCAGGGCCGCATTGAGCGGGGGGGCGGGGGATACGCAGTATTTT
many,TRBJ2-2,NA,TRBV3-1,CASSQVETNGELFF,TGTGCCAGCAGCCAAGTGGAAACTAATGGGGAGCTGTTTTTT
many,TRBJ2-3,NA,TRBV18,CASSLLTGASTDTQYF,TGTGCCAGCTCACTACTTACGGGAGCTAGCACAGATACGCAGTATTTT
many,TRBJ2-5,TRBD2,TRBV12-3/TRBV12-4,CASSFSSGGETQYF,TGTGCCAGCAGTTTCTCTAGCGGGGGTGAGACCCAGTACTTC
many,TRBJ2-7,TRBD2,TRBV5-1,CASSLSGGGSGGEGSTQYF,TGCGCCAGCAGCTTGAGTGGGGGGGGATCCGGAGGAGAGGGATCTACGCAGTACTTC
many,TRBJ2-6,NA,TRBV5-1,CASSRRFRQNSGANVLTF,TGCGCCAGCAGCCGAAGATTTAGGCAAAACTCTGGGGCCAACGTCCTGACTTTC
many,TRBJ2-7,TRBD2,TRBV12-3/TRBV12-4,CASSRLAGGPRHEQYF,TGTGCCAGCAGTCGACTAGCGGGGGGGCCTAGGCACGAGCAGTACTTC
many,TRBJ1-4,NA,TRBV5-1,CASSFAGEEKLFF,TGCGCCAGCAGCTTCGCAGGGGAAGAAAAACTGTTTTTT
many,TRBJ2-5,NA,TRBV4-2,CASSQSRLEQETQYF,TGTGCCAGCAGCCAATCCCGACTGGAGCAAGAGACCCAGTACTTC
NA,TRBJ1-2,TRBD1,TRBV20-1,CSAREGRDRAPPYGYTF,TGCAGTGCTAGAGAAGGAAGAGACAGGGCCCCCCCCTATGGCTACACCTTC
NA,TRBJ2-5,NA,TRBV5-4,CASSRTGGYGETQYF,TGTGCCAGCAGCCGAACCGGGGGCTATGGAGAGACCCAGTACTTC
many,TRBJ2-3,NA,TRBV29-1,CSVDTQYF,TGCAGCGTAGATACGCAGTATTTT
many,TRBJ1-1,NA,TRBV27,CASSYGRGTEAFF,TGTGCCAGCAGTTATGGGAGGGGCACTGAAGCTTTCTTT
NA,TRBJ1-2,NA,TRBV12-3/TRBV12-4,CASTLQGAYGYTF,TGTGCCAGCACCCTGCAGGGAGCCTATGGCTACACCTTC
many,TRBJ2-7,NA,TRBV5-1,CASSLEGSLYEQYF,TGCGCCAGCAGCTTGGAGGGAAGCCTTTACGAGCAGTACTTC
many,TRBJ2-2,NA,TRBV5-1,CASRVETGELFF,TGCGCCAGCAGAGTTGAAACCGGGGAGCTGTTTTTT
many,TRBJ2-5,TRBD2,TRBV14,CASSQDSSGRFFLETQYF,TGTGCCAGCAGCCAAGATTCTAGCGGGAGGTTTTTCCTCGAGACCCAGTACTTC
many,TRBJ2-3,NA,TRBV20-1,CSARDSPFGDTQYF,TGCAGTGCTAGAGATTCCCCGTTCGGCGATACGCAGTATTTT
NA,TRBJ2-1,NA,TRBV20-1,CSATSMGRHPYNEQFF,TGCAGTGCTACCTCGATGGGGCGCCACCCCTACAATGAGCAGTTCTTC
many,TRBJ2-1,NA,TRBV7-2,CASSRPNNEQFF,TGTGCCAGCAGTCGGCCCAACAATGAGCAGTTCTTC
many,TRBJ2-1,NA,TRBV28,CASSLTTGFNEQFF,TGTGCCAGCAGTCTAACCACAGGGTTCAATGAGCAGTTCTTC
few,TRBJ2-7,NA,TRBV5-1,CASSLKGARDEQYF,TGCGCCAGCAGCTTGAAAGGGGCCAGGGACGAGCAGTACTTC
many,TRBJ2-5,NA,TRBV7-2,CASSDAGETQYF,TGTGCCAGTTCCGACGCGGGGGAGACCCAGTACTTC
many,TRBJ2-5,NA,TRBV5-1,CASSLTTAQETQYF,TGCGCCAGCAGCCTTACGACAGCCCAAGAGACCCAGTACTTC
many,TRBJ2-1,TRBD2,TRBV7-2,CASSSWGGGEQFF,TGTGCCAGCAGCTCCTGGGGGGGTGGTGAGCAGTTCTTC
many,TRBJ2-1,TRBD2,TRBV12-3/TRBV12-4,CASRPSPGLAGGGEQFF,TGTGCCAGCAGACCCTCACCGGGACTAGCGGGGGGAGGTGAGCAGTTCTTC
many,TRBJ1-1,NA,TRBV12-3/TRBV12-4,CASSFGPNTEAFF,TGTGCCAGCAGTTTTGGACCTAACACTGAAGCTTTCTTT
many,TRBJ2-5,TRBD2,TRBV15,CATSHPGGGHGETQYF,TGTGCCACCAGCCACCCCGGGGGGGGCCATGGAGAGACCCAGTACTTC